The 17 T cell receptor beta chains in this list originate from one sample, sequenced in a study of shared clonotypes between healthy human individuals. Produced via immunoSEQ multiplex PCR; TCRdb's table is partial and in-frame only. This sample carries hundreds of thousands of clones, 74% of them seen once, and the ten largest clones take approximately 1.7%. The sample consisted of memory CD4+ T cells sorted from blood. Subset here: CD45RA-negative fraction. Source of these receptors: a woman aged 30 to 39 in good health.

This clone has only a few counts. CDR3 in amino acids: CASSSVPVTGELFF. The CDR3 DNA sequence: TGCGCCAGCAGTTCCGTCCCAGTAACCGGGGAGCTGTTTTTT. The rearrangement joins TRBV10-1 to TRBJ2-2; unclear D gene. CDR1 and CDR2 (germline): WNHNN, SYGVQD (reference sequence). Trimming cost V 5 bases and J 5 bases, with 12 bases left between them. The CDR3 contains 14 residues.

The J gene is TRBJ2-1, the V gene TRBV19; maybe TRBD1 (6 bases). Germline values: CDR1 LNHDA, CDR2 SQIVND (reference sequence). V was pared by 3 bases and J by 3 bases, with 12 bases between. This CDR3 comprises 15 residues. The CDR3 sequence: CASSMGQGYYNEQFF. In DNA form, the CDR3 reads TGTGCCAGTAGTATGGGTCAGGGGTACTACAATGAGCAGTTCTTC.

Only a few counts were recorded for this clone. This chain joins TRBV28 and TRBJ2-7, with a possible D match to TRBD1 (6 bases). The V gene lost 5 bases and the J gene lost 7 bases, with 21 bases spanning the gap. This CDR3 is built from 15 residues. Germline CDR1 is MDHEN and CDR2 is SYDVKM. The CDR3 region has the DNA TGTGCCAGCAGTCTACTAGGGGGAAAAACGGGGGAGCAGTACTTC. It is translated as CASSLLGGKTGEQYF.

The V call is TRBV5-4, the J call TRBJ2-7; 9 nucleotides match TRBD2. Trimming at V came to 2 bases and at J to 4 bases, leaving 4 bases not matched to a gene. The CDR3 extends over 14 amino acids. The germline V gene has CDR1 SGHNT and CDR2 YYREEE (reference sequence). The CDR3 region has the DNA TGTGCCAGCAGCTTACTAGCGGGCTCATACGAGCAGTACTTC. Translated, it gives CASSLLAGSYEQYF.

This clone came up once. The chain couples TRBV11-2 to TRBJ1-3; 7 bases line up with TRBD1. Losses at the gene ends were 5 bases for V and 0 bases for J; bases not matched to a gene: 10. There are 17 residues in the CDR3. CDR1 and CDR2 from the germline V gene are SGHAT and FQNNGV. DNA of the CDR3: TGTGCCAGCAGCGTAAACAGGGGCACTCACTCTGGAAACACCATATATTTT. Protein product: CASSVNRGTHSGNTIYF.

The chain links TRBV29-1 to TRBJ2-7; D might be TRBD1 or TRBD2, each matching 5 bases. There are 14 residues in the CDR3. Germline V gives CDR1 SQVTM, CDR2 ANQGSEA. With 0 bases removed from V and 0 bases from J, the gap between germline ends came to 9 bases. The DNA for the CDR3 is TGCAGCGTTGAAGATCGGGGCAACTCCTACGAGCAGTACTTC. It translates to CSVEDRGNSYEQYF.

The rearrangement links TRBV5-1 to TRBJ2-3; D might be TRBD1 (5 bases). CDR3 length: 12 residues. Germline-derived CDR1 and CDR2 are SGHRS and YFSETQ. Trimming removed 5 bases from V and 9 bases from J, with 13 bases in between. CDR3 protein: CASRRDRLTQYF. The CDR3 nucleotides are TGCGCCAGCAGGAGAGACAGACTGACGCAGTATTTT.

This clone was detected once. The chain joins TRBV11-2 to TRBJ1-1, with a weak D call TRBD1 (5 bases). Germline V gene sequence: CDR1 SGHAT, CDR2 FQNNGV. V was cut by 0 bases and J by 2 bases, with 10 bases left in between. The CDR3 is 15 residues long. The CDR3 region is CASSLDRAFNTEAFF. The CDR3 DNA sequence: TGTGCCAGCAGCTTAGACAGGGCCTTCAACACTGAAGCTTTCTTT.

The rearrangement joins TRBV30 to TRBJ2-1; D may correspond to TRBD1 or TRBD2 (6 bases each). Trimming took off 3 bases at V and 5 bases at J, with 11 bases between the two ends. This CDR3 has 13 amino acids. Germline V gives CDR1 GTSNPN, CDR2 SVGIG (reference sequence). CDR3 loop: CAWSGGLDNEQFF. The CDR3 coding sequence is TGTGCCTGGAGCGGGGGCCTCGACAATGAGCAGTTCTTC. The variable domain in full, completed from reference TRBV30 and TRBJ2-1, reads SQTIHQWPATLVQPVGSPLSLECTVEGTSNPNLYWYRQAAGRGLQLLFYSVGIGQISSEVPQNLSASRPQDRQFILSSKKLLLSDSGFYLCAWSGGLDNEQFFGPGTRLTVL.

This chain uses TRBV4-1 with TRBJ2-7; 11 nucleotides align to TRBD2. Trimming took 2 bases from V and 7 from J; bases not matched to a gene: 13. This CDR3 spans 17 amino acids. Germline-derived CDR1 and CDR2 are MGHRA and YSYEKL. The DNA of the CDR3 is TGCGCCAGCAGCCAAAACCCTGGGACTAGCGGAGGTGGGGAGCAGTACTTC. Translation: CASSQNPGTSGGGEQYF.

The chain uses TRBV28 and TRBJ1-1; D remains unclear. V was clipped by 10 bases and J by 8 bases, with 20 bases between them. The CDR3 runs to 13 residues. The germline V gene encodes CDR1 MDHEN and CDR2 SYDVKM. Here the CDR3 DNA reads TGTGCCACCCGCCCGGGATTTTTCGGGGAAGCTTTCTTT. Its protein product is CATRPGFFGEAFF.

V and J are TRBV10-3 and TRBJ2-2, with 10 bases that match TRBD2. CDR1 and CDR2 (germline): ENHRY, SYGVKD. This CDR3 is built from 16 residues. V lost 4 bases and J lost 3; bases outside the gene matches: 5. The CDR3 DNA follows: TGTGCCATCAGTGGCCGGACTAGCGGTTACACCGGGGAGCTGTTTTTT. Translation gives CAISGRTSGYTGELFF.

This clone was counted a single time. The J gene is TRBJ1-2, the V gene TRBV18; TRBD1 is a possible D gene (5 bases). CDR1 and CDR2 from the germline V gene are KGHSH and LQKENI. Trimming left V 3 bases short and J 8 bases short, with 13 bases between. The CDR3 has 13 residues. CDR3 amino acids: CASSPGSGQGYTF. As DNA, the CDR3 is TGTGCCAGCTCACCGGGGTCAGGGCAAGGCTACACCTTC.

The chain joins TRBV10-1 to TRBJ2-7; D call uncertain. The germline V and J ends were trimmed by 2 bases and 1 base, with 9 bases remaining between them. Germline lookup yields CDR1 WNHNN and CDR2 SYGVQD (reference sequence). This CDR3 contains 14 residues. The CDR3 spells CASSEVQVSYEQYF. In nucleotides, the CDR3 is TGCGCCAGCAGTGAGGTCCAGGTATCCTACGAGCAGTACTTC.

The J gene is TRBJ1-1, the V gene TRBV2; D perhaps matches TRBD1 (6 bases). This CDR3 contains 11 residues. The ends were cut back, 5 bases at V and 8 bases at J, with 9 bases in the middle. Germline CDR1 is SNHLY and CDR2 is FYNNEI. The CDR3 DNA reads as TGTGCCAGCAGTAGGGACATAGAAGCTTTCTTT. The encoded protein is CASSRDIEAFF. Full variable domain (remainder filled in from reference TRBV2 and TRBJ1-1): EPEVTQTPSHQVTQMGQEVILRCVPISNHLYFYWYRQILGQKVEFLVSFYNNEISEKSEIFDDQFSVERPDGSNFTLKIRSTKLEDSAMYFCASSRDIEAFFGQGTRLTVV.

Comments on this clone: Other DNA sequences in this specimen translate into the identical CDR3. CDR3 sequence: CASSPPPNYGYTF. In DNA form, the CDR3 reads TGTGCCAGCTCACCACCGCCTAACTATGGCTACACCTTC. The rearrangement links TRBV18 to TRBJ1-2; D uncertain. CDR3 length: 13 residues. Per germline, CDR1 KGHSH and CDR2 LQKENI. The V end lost 0 bases, the J end lost 0 bases, and 2 bases lay between the germline ends.

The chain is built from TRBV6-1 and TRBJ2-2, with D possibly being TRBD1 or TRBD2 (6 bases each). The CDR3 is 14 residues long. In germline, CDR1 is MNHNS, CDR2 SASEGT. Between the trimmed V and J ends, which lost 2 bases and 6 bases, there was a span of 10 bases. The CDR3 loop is CASSEKGEAGELFF. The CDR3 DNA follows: TGTGCCAGCAGTGAAAAGGGGGAGGCCGGGGAGCTGTTTTTT.